This T cell receptor (beta chain) was sequenced in a study of blood T cells in healthy people across ages. Healthy Caucasian individuals from Russia aged 6 to 90 served as donors. This CDR3 contains 14 residues. The V gene's germline CDR1 is DFQATT and CDR2 SNEGSKA (reference sequence). V was clipped by 1 base and J by 5 bases, with 14 bases between them. A second 7 to 11 cycle PCR used barcoded and J-beta primers. Every cDNA molecule carried a tag from a template-switch adaptor bearing 12 random nucleotides. A single record per CDR3 protein comes from TCRdb applying MiXCR to the 5' RACE reads. The sample consists of roughly 900,000 distinct CDR3 sequences, roughly 50% of them appearing once.

The receptor was isolated from a man aged 30-40 years in good health. The rearrangement uses TRBV20-1 and TRBJ2-5, with D possibly being TRBD1 (5 bases). Sequenced input: blood. This CDR3 is CSARGQGWQETQYF. Written as DNA, the CDR3 is TGCAGTGCTAGAGGGCAGGGATGGCAGGAGACCCAGTACTTC.